This record concerns one TCR beta chain sequence. Per the study methods: How many nucleated cells were present was estimated from reference gene primer amplification. The protocol was immunoSEQ multiplex PCR, while the TCRdb copy is restricted to in-frame clones and leaves out a portion. Clone size and the V and J calls come from that table; the DNA yielded D and trimming. The data hold about 200,000 clones, with about 85% observed a single time. The entry originates in a study of blood T cell repertoires in COVID-19. Seattle researchers signed up patients amid active infection and tracked them longitudinally. Material for sequencing was peripheral blood. This receptor was obtained from a woman in her thirties or forties with COVID-19, enrolled during active disease.

CDR3 sequence (DNA): TGCGCCAGCAGCTTGGCCCGGGGGAAGTCCTACGAGCAGTACTTC. Encoded protein: CASSLARGKSYEQYF. The chain uses TRBV5-1 and TRBJ2-7; TRBD2 might be the D (6 bases). This CDR3 is built from 15 residues. Trimming left V 0 bases short and J 1 base short, with 11 bases between. Per germline, CDR1 SGHRS and CDR2 YFSETQ.